A single T cell receptor beta chain is shown here with its context. Its antigen is unidentified. PCR was performed using 60 Vbeta and 13 Jbeta primers. Only in-frame clones appear in the TCRdb table, and some are missing; sequencing was by immunoSEQ multiplex PCR. Here the sample spans around 150,000 clones, roughly 73% being singletons. Donors showed nominal health when sampled, although they likely had unrecorded immune exposures. This sample is part of a study of cytomegalovirus exposure and HLA in healthy donors. Across the whole study: A preliminary data release comprised roughly 80 million unique TCRs obtained from HLA-typed donors.

Broader study findings: Later findings reportedly placed an Asian-associated ancestry cluster below the approximately 700-donor mean for N-insertions. A classifier reportedly called cytomegalovirus status with high sensitivity and specificity.

V was pared by 1 base and J by 4 bases, with 13 bases between. The CDR3 has 14 amino acids. CDR1 is GTSNPN, CDR2 SVGIG, per germline (reference sequence). This chain links TRBV30 with TRBJ1-1; D is ambiguous. The sample taken for sequencing was PBMCs. The receptor was isolated from a male donor in good health and CMV-seronegative. The CDR3 region is CAWSAPPGFTEAFF. The CDR3 DNA is TGTGCCTGGAGTGCTCCCCCCGGGTTCACTGAAGCTTTCTTT.